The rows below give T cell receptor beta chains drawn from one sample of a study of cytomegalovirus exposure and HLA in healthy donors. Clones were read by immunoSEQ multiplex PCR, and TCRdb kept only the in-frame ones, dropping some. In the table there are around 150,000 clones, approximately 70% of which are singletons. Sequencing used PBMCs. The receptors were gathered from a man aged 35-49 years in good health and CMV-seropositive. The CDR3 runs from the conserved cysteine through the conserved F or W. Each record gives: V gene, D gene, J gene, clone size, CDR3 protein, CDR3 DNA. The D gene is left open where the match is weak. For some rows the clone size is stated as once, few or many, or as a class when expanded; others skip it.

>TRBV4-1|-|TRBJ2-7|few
CASSQVSGGTYEQYF
TGCGCCAGCAGCCAAGTCTCAGGCGGGACCTACGAGCAGTACTTC
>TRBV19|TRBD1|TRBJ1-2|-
CTSSPWDRDNYGYTF
TGTACCAGTAGTCCCTGGGACAGGGACAACTATGGCTACACCTTC
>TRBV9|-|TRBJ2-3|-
CASSVAAGADTDTQYF
TGTGCCAGCAGCGTAGCCGCAGGGGCAGACACAGATACGCAGTATTTT
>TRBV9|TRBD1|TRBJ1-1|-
CASSVVGPGGWTEAFF
TGTGCCAGCAGCGTAGTTGGGCCAGGGGGCTGGACTGAAGCTTTCTTT
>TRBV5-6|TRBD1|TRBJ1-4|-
CASSLEQGAGEKLFF
TGTGCCAGCAGCTTGGAACAGGGGGCAGGTGAAAAACTGTTTTTT
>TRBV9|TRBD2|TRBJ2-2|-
CASSVGGGGAGDGELFF
TGTGCCAGCAGCGTAGGGGGCGGGGGGGCCGGTGACGGGGAGCTGTTTTTT
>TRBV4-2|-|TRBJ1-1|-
CASSLHQENTEAFF
TGTGCCAGCAGCCTCCATCAGGAGAACACTGAAGCTTTCTTT
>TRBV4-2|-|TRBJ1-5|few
CASSPTTGKGNQPQHF
TGTGCCAGCAGCCCTACAACAGGGAAAGGCAATCAGCCCCAGCATTTT
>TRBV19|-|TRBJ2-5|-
CASRVEQFSETQYF
TGTGCCAGTCGTGTGGAACAGTTCTCGGAGACCCAGTACTTC
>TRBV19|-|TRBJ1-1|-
CASSPDGGNTEAFF
TGTGCCAGTTCCCCCGACGGGGGGAACACTGAAGCTTTCTTT
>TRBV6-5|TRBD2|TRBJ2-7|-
CASSYGSGGSYEQYF
TGTGCCAGCAGTTATGGTAGCGGGGGGTCCTACGAGCAGTACTTC
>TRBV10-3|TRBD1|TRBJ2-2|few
CAISPGQGISGELFF
TGTGCCATCAGCCCGGGACAGGGAATCTCCGGGGAGCTGTTTTTT
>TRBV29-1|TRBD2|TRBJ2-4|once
CSVAGGIAKNIQYF
TGCAGCGTTGCCGGGGGGATAGCCAAAAACATTCAGTACTTC
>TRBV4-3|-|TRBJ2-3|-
CASSQAADTQYF
TGCGCCAGCAGCCAAGCGGCAGATACGCAGTATTTT
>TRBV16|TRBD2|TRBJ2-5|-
CASSLRGGSVKETQYF
TGTGCCAGCAGCCTTCGCGGGGGAAGTGTGAAAGAGACCCAGTACTTC
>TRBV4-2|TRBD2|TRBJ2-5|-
CASSPWGGGADQETQYF
TGTGCCAGCAGCCCGTGGGGCGGGGGGGCCGACCAAGAGACCCAGTACTTC
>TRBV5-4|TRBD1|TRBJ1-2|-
CASSHDREYGYTF
TGTGCCAGCAGTCATGACAGGGAATATGGCTACACCTTC
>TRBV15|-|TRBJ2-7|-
CATSRDNEASPYEQYF
TGTGCCACCAGCAGAGATAACGAGGCGTCCCCCTACGAGCAGTACTTC
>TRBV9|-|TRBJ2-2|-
CASSYPTGLNTGELFF
TGTGCCAGCAGCTATCCGACAGGCTTGAACACCGGGGAGCTGTTTTTT
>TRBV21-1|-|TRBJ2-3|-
CASSAGLSSLGVSTDTQYF
TGTGCCAGCAGCGCGGGACTCTCCTCTTTAGGGGTTAGCACAGATACGCAGTATTTT
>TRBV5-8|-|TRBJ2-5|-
CASSTQGGRQETQYF
TGTGCCAGCAGCACCCAGGGTGGGAGGCAAGAGACCCAGTACTTC
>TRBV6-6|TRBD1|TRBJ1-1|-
CASSPWTGGVRTEAFF
TGTGCCAGCAGTCCTTGGACAGGGGGCGTGCGGACTGAAGCTTTCTTT
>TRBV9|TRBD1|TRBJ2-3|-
CASSMDRGVDTQYF
TGTGCCAGCAGCATGGACAGGGGGGTAGATACGCAGTATTTT
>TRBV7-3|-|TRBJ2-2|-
CASSSGDTNTGELFF
TGTGCCAGCAGCTCAGGGGACACAAACACCGGGGAGCTGTTTTTT
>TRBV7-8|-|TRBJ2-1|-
CASSPAPSRNEQFF
TGTGCCAGCAGCCCCGCACCCTCGCGCAATGAGCAGTTCTTC